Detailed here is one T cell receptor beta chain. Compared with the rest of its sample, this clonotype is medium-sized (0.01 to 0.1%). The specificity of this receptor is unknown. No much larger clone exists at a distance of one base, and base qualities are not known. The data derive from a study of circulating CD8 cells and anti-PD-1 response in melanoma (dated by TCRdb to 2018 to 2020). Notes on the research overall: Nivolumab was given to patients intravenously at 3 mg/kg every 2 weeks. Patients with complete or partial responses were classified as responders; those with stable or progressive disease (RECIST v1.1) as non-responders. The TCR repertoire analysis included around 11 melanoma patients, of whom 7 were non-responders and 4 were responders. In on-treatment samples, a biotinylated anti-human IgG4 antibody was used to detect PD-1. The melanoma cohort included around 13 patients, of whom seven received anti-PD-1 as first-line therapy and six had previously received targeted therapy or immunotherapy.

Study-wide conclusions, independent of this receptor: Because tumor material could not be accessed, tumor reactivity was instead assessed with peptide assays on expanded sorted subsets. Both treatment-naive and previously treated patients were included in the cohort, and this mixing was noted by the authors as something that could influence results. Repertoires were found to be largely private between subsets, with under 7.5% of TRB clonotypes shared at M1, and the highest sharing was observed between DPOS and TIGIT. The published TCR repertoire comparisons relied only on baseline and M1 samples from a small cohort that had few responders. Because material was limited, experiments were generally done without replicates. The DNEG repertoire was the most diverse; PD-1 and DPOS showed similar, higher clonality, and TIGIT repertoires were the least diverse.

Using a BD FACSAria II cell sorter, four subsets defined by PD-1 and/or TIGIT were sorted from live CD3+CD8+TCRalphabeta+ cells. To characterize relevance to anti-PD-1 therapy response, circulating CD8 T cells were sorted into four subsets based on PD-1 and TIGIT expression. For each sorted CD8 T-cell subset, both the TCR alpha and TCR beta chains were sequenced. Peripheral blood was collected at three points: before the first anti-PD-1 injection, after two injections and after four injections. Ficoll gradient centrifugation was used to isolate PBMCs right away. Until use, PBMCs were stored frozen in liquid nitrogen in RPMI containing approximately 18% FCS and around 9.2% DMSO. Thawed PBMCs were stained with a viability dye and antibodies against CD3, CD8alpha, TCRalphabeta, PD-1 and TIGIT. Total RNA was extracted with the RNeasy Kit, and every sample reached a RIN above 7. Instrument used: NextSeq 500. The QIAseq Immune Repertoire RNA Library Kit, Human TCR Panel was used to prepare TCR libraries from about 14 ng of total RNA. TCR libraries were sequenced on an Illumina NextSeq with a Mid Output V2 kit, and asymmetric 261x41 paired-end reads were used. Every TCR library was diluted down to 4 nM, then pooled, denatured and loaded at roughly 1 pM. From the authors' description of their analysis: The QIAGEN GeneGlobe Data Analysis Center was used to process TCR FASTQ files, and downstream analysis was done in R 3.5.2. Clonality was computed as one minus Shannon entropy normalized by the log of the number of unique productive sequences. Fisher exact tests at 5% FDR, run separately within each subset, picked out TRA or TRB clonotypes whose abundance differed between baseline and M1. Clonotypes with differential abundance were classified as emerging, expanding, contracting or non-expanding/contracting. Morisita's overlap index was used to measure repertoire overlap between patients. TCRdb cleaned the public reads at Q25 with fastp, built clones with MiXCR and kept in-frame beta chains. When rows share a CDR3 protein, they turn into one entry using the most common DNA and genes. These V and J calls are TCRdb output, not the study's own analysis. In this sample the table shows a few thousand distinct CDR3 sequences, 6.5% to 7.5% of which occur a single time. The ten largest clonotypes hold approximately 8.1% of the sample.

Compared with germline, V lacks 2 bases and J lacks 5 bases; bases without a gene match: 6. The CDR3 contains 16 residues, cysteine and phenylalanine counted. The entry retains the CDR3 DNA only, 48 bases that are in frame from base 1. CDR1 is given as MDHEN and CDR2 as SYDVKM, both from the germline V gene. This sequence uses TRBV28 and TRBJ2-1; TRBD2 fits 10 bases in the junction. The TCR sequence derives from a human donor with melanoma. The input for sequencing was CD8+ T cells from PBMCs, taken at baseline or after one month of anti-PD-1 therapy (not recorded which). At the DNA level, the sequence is TGTGCCAGCAGTTTACTCGGGACTAGCGCGCACAATGAGCAGTTCTTC. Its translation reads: CASSLLGTSAHNEQFF.